This T cell receptor beta chain was identified during a study of blood T cell repertoires in COVID-19. The wider study: Donors in the United States, Italy and Spain gave samples during acute or convalescent COVID-19. Sample material is recorded as cDNA or gDNA derived from T cells, B-cell-depleted T cells, or PBMCs.

The repertoire was sequenced with immunoSEQ multiplex PCR; TCRdb's copy has only in-frame clones and lacks some. Of roughly 250,000 clones listed, 81% are singletons. Germline CDR1 is SGHRS and CDR2 is YFSETQ. J was trimmed by 5 bases and V by 10 bases; bases with no gene match: 13. This CDR3 region has 16 residues. This clonotype originated in a woman aged 55-69 years with active or convalescent COVID-19. The sequencing sample was made of peripheral blood. The rearrangement joins TRBV5-1 to TRBJ2-2, with 11 positions matching TRBD1. CDR3 in DNA: TGCGCCTCGAACCCCGGACAGGGGGCGAGGACCGGGGAGCTGTTTTTT. Translated: CASNPGQGARTGELFF.